These T cell receptor beta chains were read from a single sample in a study of CD8 T cells in ankylosing spondylitis. From the 5' RACE reads, TCRdb called clonotypes with MiXCR, one entry per CDR3 protein. The data show some 100,000 distinct CDR3 sequences, roughly 8.5% seen once. Sequenced: blood, either unsorted or a sorted T cell fraction (not recorded which). These receptors were taken from a male donor with ankylosing spondylitis. CDR3s include the opening cysteine and the closing phenylalanine or tryptophan. Fields, in order: V gene, J gene, D gene, clone size, CDR3 DNA, CDR3 protein. The D gene is left open where the match is weak. Rows give clone size only sometimes, using once, few, many, or a class for an expanded clone.

v_call: TRBV12-3/TRBV12-4; j_call: TRBJ2-3; d_call: -; clone_size: few; cdr3_nt: TGTGCCAGCACCTGGGGTGTAGATACGCAGTATTTT; cdr3_aa: CASTWGVDTQYF
v_call: TRBV20-1; j_call: TRBJ2-1; d_call: TRBD2; clone_size: many; cdr3_nt: TGCAGTGCTACACCCCCGGGACTAGGGGGGTATGAGCAGTTCTTC; cdr3_aa: CSATPPGLGGYEQFF
v_call: TRBV4-1; j_call: TRBJ1-1; d_call: -; clone_size: few; cdr3_nt: TGCGCCAGCAGCCAAGAAGCTAACACTGAAGCTTTCTTT; cdr3_aa: CASSQEANTEAFF
v_call: TRBV30; j_call: TRBJ2-7; d_call: -; clone_size: -; cdr3_nt: TGTGCCTGGAGCGAAACAGCAGGCTACGAGCAGTACTTC; cdr3_aa: CAWSETAGYEQYF
v_call: TRBV7-9; j_call: TRBJ2-5; d_call: TRBD2; clone_size: -; cdr3_nt: TGTGCCAGCAAATTTAGCGGGACCCAAGAGACCCAGTACTTC; cdr3_aa: CASKFSGTQETQYF
v_call: TRBV20-1; j_call: TRBJ1-5; d_call: -; clone_size: many; cdr3_nt: TGCAGTGCTAGAGATGCCCAGGACATAGGGTACCAGCCCCAGCATTTT; cdr3_aa: CSARDAQDIGYQPQHF
v_call: TRBV29-1; j_call: TRBJ1-1; d_call: -; clone_size: -; cdr3_nt: TGCAGCGCCTTTGGGCAGAACACTGAAGCTTTCTTT; cdr3_aa: CSAFGQNTEAFF
v_call: TRBV27; j_call: TRBJ2-7; d_call: -; clone_size: few; cdr3_nt: TGTGCCAGCAGTTTCCCAATGTCCTACGAGCAGTACTTC; cdr3_aa: CASSFPMSYEQYF
v_call: TRBV19; j_call: TRBJ2-5; d_call: -; clone_size: many; cdr3_nt: TGTGCCAGTACCAAATACCCCGGGACTCCCGAGACCCAGTACTTC; cdr3_aa: CASTKYPGTPETQYF
v_call: TRBV30; j_call: TRBJ2-1; d_call: TRBD2; clone_size: few; cdr3_nt: TGTGCCTGGGCGGGACTAGTAGACAATGAGCAGTTCTTC; cdr3_aa: CAWAGLVDNEQFF
v_call: TRBV10-2; j_call: TRBJ2-7; d_call: -; clone_size: few; cdr3_nt: TGCGCCAGCAGTGAGTCTGCGTCCTACGAGCAGTACTTC; cdr3_aa: CASSESASYEQYF
v_call: TRBV5-6; j_call: TRBJ2-5; d_call: TRBD1; clone_size: few; cdr3_nt: TGTGCCAGCAGCTTCTTTGGACAGGGTTTGAAGACCCAGTACTTC; cdr3_aa: CASSFFGQGLKTQYF
v_call: TRBV28; j_call: TRBJ2-3; d_call: -; clone_size: -; cdr3_nt: TGTGCCAGCAGTTTGGGCAGGAGGTCGGATACGCAGTATTTT; cdr3_aa: CASSLGRRSDTQYF
v_call: TRBV18; j_call: TRBJ2-5; d_call: TRBD2; clone_size: few; cdr3_nt: TGTGCCAGCTCACCGGGACTAGCACAAGAGACCCAGTACTTC; cdr3_aa: CASSPGLAQETQYF
v_call: TRBV1; j_call: TRBJ2-5; d_call: -; clone_size: -; cdr3_nt: TGCACCAGCAGCCAAGACCGCGCGGAAGAGACCCAGTACTTC; cdr3_aa: CTSSQDRAEETQYF
v_call: TRBV2; j_call: TRBJ1-2; d_call: -; clone_size: many; cdr3_nt: TGTGCCAGCAGTCAGGGGTATGGCTACACCTTC; cdr3_aa: CASSQGYGYTF
v_call: TRBV27; j_call: TRBJ2-7; d_call: TRBD2; clone_size: few; cdr3_nt: TGTGCCAGCAGTTTATCCGGACTAGCGGGCAGCTCCTACGAGCAGTACTTC; cdr3_aa: CASSLSGLAGSSYEQYF
v_call: TRBV29-1; j_call: TRBJ2-7; d_call: TRBD2; clone_size: many; cdr3_nt: TGCAGCGTTCACGGACTAGCGGGAGCCGAGCAGTACTTC; cdr3_aa: CSVHGLAGAEQYF
v_call: TRBV2; j_call: TRBJ2-1; d_call: TRBD1; clone_size: many; cdr3_nt: TGTGCCAGCAGTGAAGCGCCTAAGCCAGACAGGGTGAACAATGAGCAGTTCTTC; cdr3_aa: CASSEAPKPDRVNNEQFF
v_call: TRBV10-2; j_call: TRBJ2-2; d_call: TRBD1; clone_size: few; cdr3_nt: TGCGCCAGTTCGGACAGGGAGAACACCGGGGAGCTGTTTTTT; cdr3_aa: CASSDRENTGELFF
v_call: TRBV7-6; j_call: TRBJ2-3; d_call: -; clone_size: few; cdr3_nt: TGTGCCAGCAGCTTAGGCCGGGGTACAGATACGCAGTATTTT; cdr3_aa: CASSLGRGTDTQYF
v_call: TRBV10-1; j_call: TRBJ2-3; d_call: TRBD1; clone_size: -; cdr3_nt: TGCGCCAGCAGTGAGACGACAGGGACAGATACGCAGTATTTT; cdr3_aa: CASSETTGTDTQYF
v_call: TRBV29-1; j_call: TRBJ2-1; d_call: -; clone_size: few; cdr3_nt: TGCAGCGTTGAAAGGCAATCCTACAATGAGCAGTTCTTC; cdr3_aa: CSVERQSYNEQFF
v_call: TRBV27; j_call: TRBJ2-3; d_call: -; clone_size: many; cdr3_nt: TGTGCCAGCAGTTTGTTGGCGGGCCTCCATAGGGATACGCAGTATTTT; cdr3_aa: CASSLLAGLHRDTQYF
v_call: TRBV27; j_call: TRBJ2-5; d_call: TRBD1; clone_size: few; cdr3_nt: TGTGCCAGCAGTATTGGGCCAGGGGGCGTCGGAGAGACCCAGTACTTC; cdr3_aa: CASSIGPGGVGETQYF
v_call: TRBV12-3/TRBV12-4; j_call: TRBJ1-1; d_call: -; clone_size: few; cdr3_nt: TGTGCCAGCAGTTTAGGGGTGCTCACTGAAGCTTTCTTT; cdr3_aa: CASSLGVLTEAFF
v_call: TRBV7-7; j_call: TRBJ2-5; d_call: TRBD2; clone_size: many; cdr3_nt: TGTGCCAGCAGCATCGGACTAGCGGGAGAGAGGGAGACCCAGTACTTC; cdr3_aa: CASSIGLAGERETQYF
v_call: TRBV27; j_call: TRBJ2-2; d_call: -; clone_size: many; cdr3_nt: TGTGCCAGCAGCCCCTCGGGCCCCGGGGAGCTGTTTTTT; cdr3_aa: CASSPSGPGELFF
v_call: TRBV11-2; j_call: TRBJ2-7; d_call: -; clone_size: few; cdr3_nt: TGTGCCAGCAGCTTAGCACTAGAGGCTGACTACGAGCAGTACTTC; cdr3_aa: CASSLALEADYEQYF
v_call: TRBV5-6; j_call: TRBJ1-2; d_call: TRBD1; clone_size: -; cdr3_nt: TGTGCCAGCACCCTGCAGGGGGCGAAAAGTTTTAGGTATGGCTACACCTTC; cdr3_aa: CASTLQGAKSFRYGYTF
v_call: TRBV16; j_call: TRBJ1-1; d_call: -; clone_size: -; cdr3_nt: TGTGCCAGCAGCCAGCCCGGCCAGGCTGAAGCTTTCTTT; cdr3_aa: CASSQPGQAEAFF
v_call: TRBV5-1; j_call: TRBJ2-1; d_call: -; clone_size: -; cdr3_nt: TGCGCCAGCAGCTTGGAAAGGGGAGAGTTCAATGAGCAGTTCTTC; cdr3_aa: CASSLERGEFNEQFF
v_call: TRBV12-3/TRBV12-4; j_call: TRBJ2-1; d_call: -; clone_size: many; cdr3_nt: TGTGCCAGCAGTTTGGGGGGCAGGGGCGATGAGCAGTTCTTC; cdr3_aa: CASSLGGRGDEQFF
v_call: TRBV10-1; j_call: TRBJ2-1; d_call: -; clone_size: few; cdr3_nt: TGCGCCAGCAGCGGGACTTTTGCAGCTGAAGGCAATGAGCAGTTCTTC; cdr3_aa: CASSGTFAAEGNEQFF
v_call: TRBV7-9; j_call: TRBJ2-1; d_call: -; clone_size: -; cdr3_nt: TGTGCCAGCAGCTTAGCCATATATAGATTCGATGAGCAGTTCTTC; cdr3_aa: CASSLAIYRFDEQFF
v_call: TRBV7-9; j_call: TRBJ2-6; d_call: TRBD1; clone_size: few; cdr3_nt: TGTGCCGTAGCCGGGACAGGCGTGGCTGGGGCCAACGTCCTGACTTTC; cdr3_aa: CAVAGTGVAGANVLTF
v_call: TRBV27; j_call: TRBJ1-6; d_call: -; clone_size: many; cdr3_nt: TGTGCCAGCAGTTTCGGGTATAATTCACCCCTCCACTTT; cdr3_aa: CASSFGYNSPLHF
v_call: TRBV7-9; j_call: TRBJ2-7; d_call: -; clone_size: many; cdr3_nt: TGTGCCAGCAGCTCCGTAGGGACGGATGGATCCTCCTACGAGCAGTACTTC; cdr3_aa: CASSSVGTDGSSYEQYF
v_call: TRBV29-1; j_call: TRBJ2-1; d_call: -; clone_size: -; cdr3_nt: TGCAGCGTTGAAGAGGTTAGTAGGGAGCAGTTCTTC; cdr3_aa: CSVEEVSREQFF
v_call: TRBV4-1; j_call: TRBJ1-1; d_call: -; clone_size: few; cdr3_nt: TGCGCCAGCAGCCAAGATGCGGTTAGCAGGGCCATGAACACTGAAGCTTTCTTT; cdr3_aa: CASSQDAVSRAMNTEAFF
v_call: TRBV7-9; j_call: TRBJ2-1; d_call: -; clone_size: many; cdr3_nt: TGTGCCAGCAGTACGGGGAATGAGCAGTTCTTC; cdr3_aa: CASSTGNEQFF
v_call: TRBV12-3/TRBV12-4; j_call: TRBJ2-1; d_call: -; clone_size: many; cdr3_nt: TGTGCCAGCAGTTTATTCGGGACCAATGAGCAGTTCTTC; cdr3_aa: CASSLFGTNEQFF
v_call: TRBV3-1; j_call: TRBJ2-7; d_call: -; clone_size: many; cdr3_nt: TGTGCCAGCAGCCAAGATGAGGGATACGAGCAGTACTTC; cdr3_aa: CASSQDEGYEQYF
v_call: TRBV7-9; j_call: TRBJ2-1; d_call: TRBD2; clone_size: few; cdr3_nt: TGTGCCAGCAGGCCCCTAGCGGGAGCAAGCAATGAGCAGTTCTTC; cdr3_aa: CASRPLAGASNEQFF
v_call: TRBV7-2; j_call: TRBJ2-1; d_call: -; clone_size: -; cdr3_nt: TGTGCCAGCAGCTCCGTGAACCAGCGGGCTTACAATGAGCAGTTCTTC; cdr3_aa: CASSSVNQRAYNEQFF
v_call: TRBV20-1; j_call: TRBJ2-3; d_call: TRBD2; clone_size: many; cdr3_nt: TGCAGTGCTCTGCTAACGGGCGGGAGAACAGATACGCAGTATTTT; cdr3_aa: CSALLTGGRTDTQYF
v_call: TRBV5-6; j_call: TRBJ2-3; d_call: TRBD2; clone_size: -; cdr3_nt: TGTGCCAGCAGCTTTCCTAGCGGGCCACGAGATACGCAGTATTTT; cdr3_aa: CASSFPSGPRDTQYF
v_call: TRBV7-9; j_call: TRBJ2-5; d_call: -; clone_size: few; cdr3_nt: TGTGCCAGCTCAGACAGGAATGGACAAGAGACCCAGTACTTC; cdr3_aa: CASSDRNGQETQYF
v_call: TRBV12-3/TRBV12-4; j_call: TRBJ1-2; d_call: TRBD1; clone_size: -; cdr3_nt: TGTGCCAGCAGTCCCGGGACAGGGGGCCGTAGGTACTATGGCTACACCTTC; cdr3_aa: CASSPGTGGRRYYGYTF
v_call: TRBV5-6; j_call: TRBJ1-1; d_call: -; clone_size: few; cdr3_nt: TGTGCCAGCAGCTTGTTCGGGGGCGACACTGAAGCTTTCTTT; cdr3_aa: CASSLFGGDTEAFF
v_call: TRBV24-1; j_call: TRBJ2-1; d_call: -; clone_size: many; cdr3_nt: TGTGCCGGTGATACTACAAGAACCAAATACGAGGATAAATACAATGAGCAGTTCTTC; cdr3_aa: CAGDTTRTKYEDKYNEQFF
v_call: TRBV7-8; j_call: TRBJ1-1; d_call: -; clone_size: few; cdr3_nt: TGTGCCAGCAGCACAGTAAGCACTGAAGCTTTCTTT; cdr3_aa: CASSTVSTEAFF
v_call: TRBV20-1; j_call: TRBJ2-5; d_call: -; clone_size: -; cdr3_nt: TGCAGTGCTAGACCTAGCGTTAGATTCCAAGAGACCCAGTACTTC; cdr3_aa: CSARPSVRFQETQYF
v_call: TRBV12-3/TRBV12-4; j_call: TRBJ2-3; d_call: TRBD2; clone_size: few; cdr3_nt: TGTGCCAGCACTCCCGGGGAGGGGTGGGCAGATACGCAGTATTTT; cdr3_aa: CASTPGEGWADTQYF
v_call: TRBV29-1; j_call: TRBJ2-1; d_call: -; clone_size: -; cdr3_nt: TGCAGCGTTGACGGAAAGGTCTTC; cdr3_aa: CSVDGKVF